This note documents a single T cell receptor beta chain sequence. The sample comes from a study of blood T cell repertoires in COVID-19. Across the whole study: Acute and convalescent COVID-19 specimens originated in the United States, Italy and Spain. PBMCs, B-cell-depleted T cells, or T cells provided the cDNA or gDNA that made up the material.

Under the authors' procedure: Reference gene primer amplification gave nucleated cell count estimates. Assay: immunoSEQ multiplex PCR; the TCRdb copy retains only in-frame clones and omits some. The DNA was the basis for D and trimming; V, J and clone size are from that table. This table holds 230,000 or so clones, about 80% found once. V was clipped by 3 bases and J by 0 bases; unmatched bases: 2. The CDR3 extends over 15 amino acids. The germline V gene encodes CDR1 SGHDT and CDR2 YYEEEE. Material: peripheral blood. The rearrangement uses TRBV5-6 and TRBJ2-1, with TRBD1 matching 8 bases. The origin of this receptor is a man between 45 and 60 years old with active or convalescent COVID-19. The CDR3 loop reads CASSSDRVSYNEQFF. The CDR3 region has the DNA TGTGCCAGCAGCTCGGACAGGGTCTCCTACAATGAGCAGTTCTTC.